A single T cell receptor (beta chain) is shown here with its context. Its antigen remains unknown. The data were obtained in a study of T cell repertoires in cytomegalovirus infection. Study context: Newly reported HLA-C-restricted and thoroughly characterized HLA-B-restricted CMV epitopes were employed. Study-wide findings and caveats: The response measured ex vivo was dominated by TCR beta clonotypes (HLA-C-restricted and CMV-specific). Cumulative frequency (of public TCR beta family members) identified carriers of CMV plus the relevant HLA.

Each CDR3 protein is one row after TCRdb ran MiXCR on the reads. Of hundreds of thousands of distinct CDR3 sequences detected, around 35% appear once; the ten largest clones hold 18%. CDR1 is SGHTA and CDR2 is FQGNSA in the germline V gene. This CDR3 comprises 17 residues. The V segment lost 2 bases and the J segment 0 bases; nucleotides outside the gene matches: 7. This sample comprised cultured PBMCs, obtained from culture after CMV antigen stimulation. The chain is built from TRBV7-2 and TRBJ2-3; 8 nucleotides agree with TRBD2. The source is a human donor in good health (CMV status not recorded). Some clones in this sample may be carry-over from other donors' samples. The CDR3: CASSLLPGLESTDTQYF. The CDR3, as DNA: TGTGCCAGCAGCTTACTTCCGGGACTAGAGAGCACAGATACGCAGTATTTT.